The TCR beta chain under discussion was sequenced for a study of molecular identifiers for immune sequencing clone quantification. It was with previously described methods and listed TCR primers that bulk TCR libraries were made. TCRdb reprocessed the PCR reads via MiXCR and lists one record per CDR3 protein. This table has hundreds of thousands of distinct CDR3 sequences, about 25% appearing once. Construction of naive CD8 libraries employed roughly 19,000 to 1,100,000 sorted cells together with 10%, 30% or 50% RNA. Naive CD8 T cells were sorted as CD8+CD4-CCR7+CD45RA+. The source material was naive CD8+ T cells from blood, with Jurkat cell RNA spiked in. Subset: FACS-sorted CD8+CD4-CCR7+CD45RA+ naive T cells. The clonotype comes from a human donor in good health. Some libraries in this study had Jurkat cell RNA spiked in.

The CDR3 coding sequence is TGTGCCAGCAGCTACTGGGACAGGGGGGCGGGGATCTCCTACAATGAGCAGTTCTTC. It codes for CASSYWDRGAGISYNEQFF. J is TRBJ2-1 and V is TRBV7-6; 11 bases match TRBD1. CDR3 length equals 19 residues. Germline V lookup: CDR1 SGHVS, CDR2 FNYEAQ. V lost 4 bases to trimming and J lost 0 bases; unmatched junction nucleotides: 11.